This T cell receptor (beta chain) originates from a study of cytomegalovirus exposure and HLA in healthy donors. Study-wide points: First-cohort TCR clusters tended to co-occur in the roughly 120 validation repertoires, a later analysis found.

The V gene end was trimmed by 5 bases and the J gene end by 3 bases; junction bases not matched to a gene: 5. CDR3 length: 14 residues. Germline lookup yields CDR1 LNHDA and CDR2 SQIVND (reference sequence). Here immunoSEQ multiplex PCR was the method, and the copy in TCRdb shows in-frame clones only, minus some. The sample has over 75,000 clones, just over 90% seen once. Remarks on this clone: The target antigen is unknown.

The chain couples TRBV19 to TRBJ2-7; TRBD2 aligns across 9 bases. The sample was PBMCs. This TCR was sampled from a man aged 30-40 years in good health and CMV-seronegative. The CDR3 region is CASSLAGRGYEQYF. The CDR3 nucleotides read TGTGCCAGTAGTCTAGCGGGGAGAGGCTACGAGCAGTACTTC. Drawing the rest from reference TRBV19 and TRBJ2-7, the complete variable domain is DGGITQSPKYLFRKEGQNVTLSCEQNLNHDAMYWYRQDPGQGLRLIYYSQIVNDFQKGDIAEGYSVSREKKESFPLTVTSAQKNPTAFYLCASSLAGRGYEQYFGPGTRLTVT.